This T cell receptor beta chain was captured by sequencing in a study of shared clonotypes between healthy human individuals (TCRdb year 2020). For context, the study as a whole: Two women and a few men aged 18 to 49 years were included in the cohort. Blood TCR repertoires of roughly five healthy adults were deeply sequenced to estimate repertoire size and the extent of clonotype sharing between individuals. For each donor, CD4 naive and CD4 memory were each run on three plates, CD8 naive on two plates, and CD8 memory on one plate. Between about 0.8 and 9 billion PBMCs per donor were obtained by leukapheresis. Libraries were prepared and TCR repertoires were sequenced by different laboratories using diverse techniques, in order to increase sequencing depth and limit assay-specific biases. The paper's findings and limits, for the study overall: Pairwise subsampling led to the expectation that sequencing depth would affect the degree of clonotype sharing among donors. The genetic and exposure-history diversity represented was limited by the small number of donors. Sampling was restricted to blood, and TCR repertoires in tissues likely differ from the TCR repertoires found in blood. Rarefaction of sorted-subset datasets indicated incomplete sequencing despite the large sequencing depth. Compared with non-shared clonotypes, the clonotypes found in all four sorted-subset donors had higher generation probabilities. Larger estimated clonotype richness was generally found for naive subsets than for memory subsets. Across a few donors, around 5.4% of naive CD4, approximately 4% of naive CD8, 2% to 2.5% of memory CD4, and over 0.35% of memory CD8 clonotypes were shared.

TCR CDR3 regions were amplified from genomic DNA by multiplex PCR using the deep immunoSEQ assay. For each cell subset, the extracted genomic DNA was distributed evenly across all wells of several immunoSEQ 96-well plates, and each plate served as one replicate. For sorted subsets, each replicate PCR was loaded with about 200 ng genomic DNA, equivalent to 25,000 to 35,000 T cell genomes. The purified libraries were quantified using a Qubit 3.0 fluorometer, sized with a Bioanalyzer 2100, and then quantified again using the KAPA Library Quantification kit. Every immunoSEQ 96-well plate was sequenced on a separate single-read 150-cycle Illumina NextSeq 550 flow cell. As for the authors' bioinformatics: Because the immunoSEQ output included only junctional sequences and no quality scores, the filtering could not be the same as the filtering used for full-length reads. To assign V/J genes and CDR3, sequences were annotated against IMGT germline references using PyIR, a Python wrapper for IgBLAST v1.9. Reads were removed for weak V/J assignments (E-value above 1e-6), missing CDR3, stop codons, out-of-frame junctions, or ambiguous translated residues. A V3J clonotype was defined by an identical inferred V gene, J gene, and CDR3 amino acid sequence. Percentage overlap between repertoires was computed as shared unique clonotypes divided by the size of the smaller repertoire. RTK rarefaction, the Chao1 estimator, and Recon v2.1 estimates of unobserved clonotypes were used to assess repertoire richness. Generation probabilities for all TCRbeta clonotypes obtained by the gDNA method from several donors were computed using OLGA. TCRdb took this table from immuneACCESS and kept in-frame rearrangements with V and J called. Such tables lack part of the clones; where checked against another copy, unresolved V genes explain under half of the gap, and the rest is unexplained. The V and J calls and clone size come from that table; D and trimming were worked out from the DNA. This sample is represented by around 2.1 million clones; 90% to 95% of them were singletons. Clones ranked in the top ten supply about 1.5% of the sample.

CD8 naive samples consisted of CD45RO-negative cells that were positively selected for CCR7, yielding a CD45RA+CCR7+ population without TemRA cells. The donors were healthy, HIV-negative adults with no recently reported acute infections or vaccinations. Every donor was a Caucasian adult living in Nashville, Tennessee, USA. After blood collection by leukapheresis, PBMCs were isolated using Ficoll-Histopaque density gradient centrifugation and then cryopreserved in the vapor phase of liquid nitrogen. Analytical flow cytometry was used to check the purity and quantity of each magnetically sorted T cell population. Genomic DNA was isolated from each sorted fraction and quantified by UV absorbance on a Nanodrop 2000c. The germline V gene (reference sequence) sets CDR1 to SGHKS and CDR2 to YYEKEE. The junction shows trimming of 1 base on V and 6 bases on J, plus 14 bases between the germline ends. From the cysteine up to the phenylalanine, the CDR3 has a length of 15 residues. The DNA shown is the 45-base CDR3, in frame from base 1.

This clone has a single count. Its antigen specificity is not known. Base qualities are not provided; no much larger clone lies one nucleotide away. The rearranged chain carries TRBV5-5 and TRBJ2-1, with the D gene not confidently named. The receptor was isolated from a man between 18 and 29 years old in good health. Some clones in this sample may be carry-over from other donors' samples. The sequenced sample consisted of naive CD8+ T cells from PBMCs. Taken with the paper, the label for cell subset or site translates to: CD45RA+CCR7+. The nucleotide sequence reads TGTGCCAGCAGCTTGAGCGTACGGTTGGGCAATGAGCAGTTCTTC. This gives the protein CASSLSVRLGNEQFF.